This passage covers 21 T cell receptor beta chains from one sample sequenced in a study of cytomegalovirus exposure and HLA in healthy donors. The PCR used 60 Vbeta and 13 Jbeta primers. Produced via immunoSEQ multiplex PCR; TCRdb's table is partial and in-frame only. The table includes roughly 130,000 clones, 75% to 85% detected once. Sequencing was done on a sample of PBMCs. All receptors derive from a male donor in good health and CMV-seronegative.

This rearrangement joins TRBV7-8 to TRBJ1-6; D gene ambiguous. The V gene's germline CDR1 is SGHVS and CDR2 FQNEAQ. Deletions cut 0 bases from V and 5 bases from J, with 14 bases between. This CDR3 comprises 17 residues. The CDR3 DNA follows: TGTGCCAGCAGCTTAGCGTCGATCCAGACAAATAATTCACCCCTCCACTTT. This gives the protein CASSLASIQTNNSPLHF.

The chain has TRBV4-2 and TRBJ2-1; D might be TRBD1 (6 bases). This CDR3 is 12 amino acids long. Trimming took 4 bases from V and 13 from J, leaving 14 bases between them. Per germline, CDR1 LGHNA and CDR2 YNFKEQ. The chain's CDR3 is CASSPGAIGQFF. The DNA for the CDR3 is TGTGCCAGCAGCCCAGGGGCTATAGGCCAGTTCTTC.

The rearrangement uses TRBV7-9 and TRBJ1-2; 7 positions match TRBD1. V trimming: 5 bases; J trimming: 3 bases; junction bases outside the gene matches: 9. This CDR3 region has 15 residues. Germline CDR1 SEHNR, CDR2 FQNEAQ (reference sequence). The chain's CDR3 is CASSRETGWDYGYTF. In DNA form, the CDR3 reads TGTGCCAGCAGCCGCGAGACAGGGTGGGACTATGGCTACACCTTC. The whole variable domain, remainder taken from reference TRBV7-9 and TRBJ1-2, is DTGVSQNPRHKITKRGQNVTFRCDPISEHNRLYWYRQTLGQGPEFLTYFQNEAQLEKSRLLSDRFSAERPKGSFSTLEIQRTEQGDSAMYLCASSRETGWDYGYTFGSGTRLTVV.

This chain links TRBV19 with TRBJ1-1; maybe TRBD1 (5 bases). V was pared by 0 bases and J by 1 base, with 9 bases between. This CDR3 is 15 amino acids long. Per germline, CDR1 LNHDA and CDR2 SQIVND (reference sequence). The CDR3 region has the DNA TGTGCCAGTAGTATAGACCCCCAGGGGAACACTGAAGCTTTCTTT. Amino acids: CASSIDPQGNTEAFF.

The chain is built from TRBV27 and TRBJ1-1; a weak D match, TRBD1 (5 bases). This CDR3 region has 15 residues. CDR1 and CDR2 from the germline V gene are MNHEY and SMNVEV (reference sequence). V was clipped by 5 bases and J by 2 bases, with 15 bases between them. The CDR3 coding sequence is TGTGCCAGCAGTCTATTGGGGCAGGTTAACACTGAAGCTTTCTTT. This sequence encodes CASSLLGQVNTEAFF.

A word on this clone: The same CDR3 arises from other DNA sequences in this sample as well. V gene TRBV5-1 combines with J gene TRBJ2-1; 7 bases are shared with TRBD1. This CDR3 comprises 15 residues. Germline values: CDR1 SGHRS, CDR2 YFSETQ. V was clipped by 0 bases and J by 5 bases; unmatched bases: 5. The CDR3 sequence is CASSLDRGANNEQFF. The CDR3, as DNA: TGCGCCAGCAGCTTGGACAGGGGCGCTAACAATGAGCAGTTCTTC.

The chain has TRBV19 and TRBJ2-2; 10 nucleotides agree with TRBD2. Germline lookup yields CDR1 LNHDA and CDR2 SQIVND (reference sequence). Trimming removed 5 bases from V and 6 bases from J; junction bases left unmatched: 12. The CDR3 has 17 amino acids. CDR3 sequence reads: CASSPAGGPFGAGELFF. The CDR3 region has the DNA TGTGCCAGTAGTCCAGCGGGGGGGCCTTTTGGGGCCGGGGAGCTGTTTTTT. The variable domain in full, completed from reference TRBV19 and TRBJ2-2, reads DGGITQSPKYLFRKEGQNVTLSCEQNLNHDAMYWYRQDPGQGLRLIYYSQIVNDFQKGDIAEGYSVSREKKESFPLTVTSAQKNPTAFYLCASSPAGGPFGAGELFFGEGSRLTVL.

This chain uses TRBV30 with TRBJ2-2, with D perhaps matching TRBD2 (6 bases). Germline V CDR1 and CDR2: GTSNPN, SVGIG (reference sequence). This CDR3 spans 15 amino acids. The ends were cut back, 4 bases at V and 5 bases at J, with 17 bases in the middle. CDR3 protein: CAWTGNRGGTGELFF. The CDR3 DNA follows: TGTGCCTGGACGGGTAACCGGGGAGGAACCGGGGAGCTGTTTTTT.

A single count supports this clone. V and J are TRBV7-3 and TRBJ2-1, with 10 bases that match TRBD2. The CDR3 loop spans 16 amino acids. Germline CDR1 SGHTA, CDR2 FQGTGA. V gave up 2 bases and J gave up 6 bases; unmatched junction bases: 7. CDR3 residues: CASSLRSGGAANEQFF. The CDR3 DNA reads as TGTGCCAGCAGCTTACGGAGCGGGGGGGCCGCCAATGAGCAGTTCTTC.

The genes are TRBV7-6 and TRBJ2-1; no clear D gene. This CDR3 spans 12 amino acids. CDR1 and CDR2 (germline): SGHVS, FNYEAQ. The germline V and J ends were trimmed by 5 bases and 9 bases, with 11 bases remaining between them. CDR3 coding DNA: TGTGCCAGCAGCCCGCCGGGTACTGAGCAGTTCTTC. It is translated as CASSPPGTEQFF.

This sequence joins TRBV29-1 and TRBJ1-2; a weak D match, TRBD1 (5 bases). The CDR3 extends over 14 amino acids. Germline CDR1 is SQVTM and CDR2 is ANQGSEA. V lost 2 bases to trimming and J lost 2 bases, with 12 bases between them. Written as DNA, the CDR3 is TGCAGCGTTGAAACCAGACAGAACAACTATGGCTACACCTTC. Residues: CSVETRQNNYGYTF.

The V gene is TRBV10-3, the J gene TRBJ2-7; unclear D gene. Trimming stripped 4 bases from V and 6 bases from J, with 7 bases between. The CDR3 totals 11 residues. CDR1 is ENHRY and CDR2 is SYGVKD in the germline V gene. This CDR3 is CAISVSSEQYF. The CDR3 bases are TGTGCCATCAGTGTCAGTTCCGAGCAGTACTTC.

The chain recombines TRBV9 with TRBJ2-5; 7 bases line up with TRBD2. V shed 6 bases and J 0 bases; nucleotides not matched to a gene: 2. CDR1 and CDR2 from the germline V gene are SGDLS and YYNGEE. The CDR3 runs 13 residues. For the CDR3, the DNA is TGTGCCAGCAACGGGGGGAACCAAGAGACCCAGTACTTC. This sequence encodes CASNGGNQETQYF.

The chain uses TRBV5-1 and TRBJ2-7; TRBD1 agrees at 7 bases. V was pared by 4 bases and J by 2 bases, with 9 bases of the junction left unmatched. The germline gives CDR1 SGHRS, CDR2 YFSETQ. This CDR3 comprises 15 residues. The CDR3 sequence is CASSPRDSSTYEQYF. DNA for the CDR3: TGCGCCAGCAGCCCGAGGGACAGTAGCACCTACGAGCAGTACTTC.

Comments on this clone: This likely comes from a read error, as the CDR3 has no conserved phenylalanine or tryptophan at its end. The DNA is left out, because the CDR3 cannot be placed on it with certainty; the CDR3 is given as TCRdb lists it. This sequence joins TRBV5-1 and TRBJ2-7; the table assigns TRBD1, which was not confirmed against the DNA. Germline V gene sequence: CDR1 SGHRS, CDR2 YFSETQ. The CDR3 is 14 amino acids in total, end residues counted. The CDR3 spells CASSGDRGFYEQHL.

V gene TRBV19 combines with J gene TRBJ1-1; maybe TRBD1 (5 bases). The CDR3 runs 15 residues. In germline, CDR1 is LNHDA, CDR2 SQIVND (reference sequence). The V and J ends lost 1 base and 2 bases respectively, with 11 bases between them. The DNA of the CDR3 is TGTGCCAGTAGTATAGCCGCAGGGCCAAACACTGAAGCTTTCTTT. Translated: CASSIAAGPNTEAFF.

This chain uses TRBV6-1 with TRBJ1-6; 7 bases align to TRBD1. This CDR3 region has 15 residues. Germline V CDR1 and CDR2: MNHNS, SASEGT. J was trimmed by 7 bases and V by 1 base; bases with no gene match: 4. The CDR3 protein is CASSEGSGGNSPLHF. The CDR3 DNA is TGTGCCAGCAGTGAAGGGTCAGGGGGGAATTCACCCCTCCACTTT.

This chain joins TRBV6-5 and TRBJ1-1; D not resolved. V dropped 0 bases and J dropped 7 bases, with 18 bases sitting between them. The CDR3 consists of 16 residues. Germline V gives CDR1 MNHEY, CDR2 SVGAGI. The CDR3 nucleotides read TGTGCCAGCAGTTACTCGATAGGTGGCGGGTTCGGTGAAGCTTTCTTT. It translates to CASSYSIGGGFGEAFF.

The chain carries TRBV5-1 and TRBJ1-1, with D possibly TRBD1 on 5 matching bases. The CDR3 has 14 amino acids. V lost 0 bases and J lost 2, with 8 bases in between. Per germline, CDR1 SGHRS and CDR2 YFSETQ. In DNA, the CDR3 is TGCGCCAGCAGCTTGGCCGGGGGAAACACTGAAGCTTTCTTT. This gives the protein CASSLAGGNTEAFF.

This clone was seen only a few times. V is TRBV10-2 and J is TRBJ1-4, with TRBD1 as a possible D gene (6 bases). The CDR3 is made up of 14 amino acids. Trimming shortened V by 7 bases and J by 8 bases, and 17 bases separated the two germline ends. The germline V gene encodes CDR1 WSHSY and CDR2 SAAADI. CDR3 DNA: TGCGCCAGCACGGACAGCGCCGGCCGAGAAAAACTGTTTTTT. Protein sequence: CASTDSAGREKLFF.

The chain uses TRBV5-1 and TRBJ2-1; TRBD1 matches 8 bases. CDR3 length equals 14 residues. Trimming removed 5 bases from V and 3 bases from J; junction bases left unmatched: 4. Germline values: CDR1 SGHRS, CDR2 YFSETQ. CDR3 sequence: CASSSGGLYNEQFF. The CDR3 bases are TGCGCCAGCAGTTCAGGGGGCCTCTACAATGAGCAGTTCTTC.